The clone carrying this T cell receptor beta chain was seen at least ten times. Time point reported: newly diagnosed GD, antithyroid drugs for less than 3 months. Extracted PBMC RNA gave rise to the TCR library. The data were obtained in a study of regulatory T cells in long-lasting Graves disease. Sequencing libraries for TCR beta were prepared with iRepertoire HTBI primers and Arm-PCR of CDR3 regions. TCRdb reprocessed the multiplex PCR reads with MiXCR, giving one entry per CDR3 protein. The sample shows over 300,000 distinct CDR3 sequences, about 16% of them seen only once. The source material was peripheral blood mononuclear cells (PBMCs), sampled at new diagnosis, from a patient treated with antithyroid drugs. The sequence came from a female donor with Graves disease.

The CDR3 is CASSSRAFSYNEQFF. DNA for the CDR3: TGTGCCAGCAGTTCCCGGGCTTTCTCCTACAATGAGCAGTTCTTC. This chain connects TRBV28 to TRBJ2-1, with D unresolved. V was trimmed by 4 bases and J by 0 bases, leaving 10 bases between them. CDR1 is MDHEN and CDR2 is SYDVKM in the germline V gene. CDR3 length: 15 residues.